Shown below are 27 T cell receptor beta chains from a single sample sequenced in a study of blood T cell repertoires in COVID-19. Produced via immunoSEQ multiplex PCR; TCRdb's table is partial and in-frame only. The table has some 210,000 clones, 82% seen once. The specimen sequenced was peripheral blood. Receptors were obtained from a woman between 35 and 50 years old with acute or convalescent COVID-19.

This rearrangement joins TRBV13 to TRBJ2-3; 11 bases match TRBD2. Germline CDR1 PRHDT, CDR2 FYEKMQ (reference sequence). V lost 1 base and J lost 5; bases outside the gene matches: 11. The CDR3 contains 18 residues. CDR3 loop: CASSLVGSGGAMGDTQYF. In DNA, the CDR3 is TGTGCCAGCAGCTTAGTGGGTAGCGGGGGGGCCATGGGAGATACGCAGTATTTT.

The gene calls are TRBV5-8 and TRBJ2-1, with a tentative D call TRBD2 (5 bases). Deletions cut 0 bases from V and 5 bases from J, with 12 bases between. CDR1 and CDR2 from the germline V gene are SGHTS and YDEGEE. The CDR3 covers 15 residues. The CDR3 DNA is TGTGCCAGCAGCTTGGGGGGAACTAGGAACAATGAGCAGTTCTTC. This codes for CASSLGGTRNNEQFF.

V gene TRBV30 combines with J gene TRBJ1-1; no firm D call. Germline V gives CDR1 GTSNPN, CDR2 SVGIG (reference sequence). Trimming removed 4 bases at V and 5 bases at J, with 14 bases between. The length of the CDR3 is 13 residues. The CDR3 region is CAWMVGERTEAFF. In DNA form, the CDR3 reads TGTGCCTGGATGGTCGGGGAGCGTACTGAAGCTTTCTTT.

This chain uses TRBV29-1 with TRBJ1-1, with TRBD1 matching 11 bases. CDR1 and CDR2 (germline): SQVTM, ANQGSEA. V lost 7 bases to trimming and J lost 3 bases; unmatched junction nucleotides: 7. The CDR3 is 14 amino acids. The CDR3 loop reads CSASGQGGYTEAFF. CDR3 sequence (DNA): TGCAGCGCTTCGGGACAGGGGGGTTACACTGAAGCTTTCTTT.

The chain couples TRBV19 to TRBJ2-7, with 16 bases fitting TRBD2. V gave up 6 bases and J gave up 9 bases; unmatched junction bases: 5. The CDR3 has 14 amino acids. Germline V gene data show CDR1 as LNHDA and CDR2 as SQIVND (reference sequence). CDR3 DNA sequence: TGTGCCAGTAGGGGACTAGCGGGAGGGCCGACGCAGTACTTC. Amino acid sequence: CASRGLAGGPTQYF.

This chain connects TRBV30 to TRBJ2-5; the D gene is possibly TRBD2 (7 bases). CDR1 is GTSNPN, CDR2 SVGIG, per germline (reference sequence). Trimming took 4 bases from V and 5 from J, leaving 14 bases between them. This CDR3 spans 13 amino acids. Written as DNA, the CDR3 is TGTGCCTGGACTACCGGGGGGCGGGAGACCCAGTACTTC. It yields the protein CAWTTGGRETQYF.

The chain combines TRBV29-1 with TRBJ2-1; TRBD1 agrees at 10 bases. The CDR3 is 17 amino acids. CDR1 is SQVTM and CDR2 is ANQGSEA in the germline V gene. V shed 6 bases and J 9 bases; nucleotides not matched to a gene: 20. CDR3: CSVGDRGLTSFGGEQFF. CDR3 DNA: TGCAGCGTGGGGGACAGGGGCTTGACTAGCTTTGGGGGTGAGCAGTTCTTC.

The sample holds a few counts of this clone. The V call is TRBV4-2, the J call TRBJ2-7, with 10 bases matching TRBD1. This CDR3 contains 15 residues. V was pared by 1 base and J by 6 bases, with 6 bases of the junction left unmatched. Germline lookup yields CDR1 LGHNA and CDR2 YNFKEQ. CDR3 nucleotide sequence: TGTGCCAGCAGCCAAGTCGAAGGGGACAGGGGCGAGCAGTACTTC. This codes for CASSQVEGDRGEQYF.

The chain employs TRBV10-3 and TRBJ1-1; TRBD1 is a possible D gene (5 bases). CDR3 size: 15 residues. V was shortened by 10 bases and J by 4 bases, with 22 bases between the two germline ends. Germline V gene sequence: CDR1 ENHRY, CDR2 SYGVKD. As DNA, the CDR3 is TGTGCCACCCTGATGTACCAGGGACTAGGCACTGAAGCTTTCTTT. Translating gives CATLMYQGLGTEAFF.

V is TRBV5-1 and J is TRBJ2-3; 7 nucleotides align to TRBD1. Trimming removed 0 bases from V and 3 bases from J; junction bases left unmatched: 4. Germline-derived CDR1 and CDR2 are SGHRS and YFSETQ. This CDR3 comprises 15 residues. The CDR3 is CASSLDDRVTDTQYF. DNA for the CDR3: TGCGCCAGCAGCTTGGATGACAGGGTGACAGATACGCAGTATTTT.

V gene TRBV9 combines with J gene TRBJ2-7; D may be TRBD1 (6 bases). Trimming pared 4 bases from V and 0 bases from J, leaving 17 bases between. This CDR3 is built from 16 residues. The germline gives CDR1 SGDLS, CDR2 YYNGEE. In DNA form, the CDR3 reads TGTGCCAGCAGCCCCAGGGGCGGTGATTCCTCCTACGAGCAGTACTTC. It codes for CASSPRGGDSSYEQYF.

For this clone: At one end the junction does not follow the germline gene, possibly because of a read error. The chain uses TRBV15 and TRBJ2-7; 7 positions agree with TRBD2. The CDR3 has 15 amino acids. The germline gives CDR1 LNHNV, CDR2 YYDKDF (reference sequence). CDR3 in amino acids: CATSSPGGFGYGQYF. CDR3 nucleotide sequence: TGTGCCACCAGCTCCCCCGGGGGGTTTGGCTACGGGCAGTACTTC.

The chain joins TRBV6-1 to TRBJ1-5, with D tentatively TRBD1 (6 bases). The CDR3 has 16 amino acids. V was trimmed by 4 bases and J by 0 bases, leaving 13 bases between them. Looked up from germline, CDR1 is MNHNS and CDR2 is SASEGT. CDR3 bases: TGTGCCAGCAGTGGTGGCTACAGGGATAGCAATCAGCCCCAGCATTTT. Translated, it gives CASSGGYRDSNQPQHF.

The CDR3 bases are TGTGCCAGCAGCGGCGGACTAGCGGGGGTCACCTCCTACGAGCAGTACTTC. As protein: CASSGGLAGVTSYEQYF. The V and J genes are TRBV5-5 and TRBJ2-7; 13 nucleotides match TRBD2. The germline V gene encodes CDR1 SGHKS and CDR2 YYEKEE (reference sequence). The CDR3 runs 17 residues. V was clipped by 4 bases and J by 0 bases; unmatched bases: 7.

This chain connects TRBV11-2 to TRBJ1-4, with D possibly being TRBD1 (5 bases). CDR1 SGHAT and CDR2 FQNNGV come from the germline V gene. V shed 2 bases and J shed 3 bases, with 13 bases lying between them. This CDR3 is built from 16 residues. The CDR3 DNA follows: TGTGCCAGCAGCTTATTAATGGCAGGGCCTAATGAAAAACTGTTTTTT. It is translated as CASSLLMAGPNEKLFF.

This sequence joins TRBV29-1 and TRBJ1-2; the match to TRBD1 covers 11 bases. Germline CDR1 is SQVTM and CDR2 is ANQGSEA. J gave up 7 bases and V 5 bases, and 6 bases lay outside the gene matches. The CDR3 sequence is 13 residues long. The CDR3 DNA sequence: TGCAGCGTTTATGTGGGACAGGGGGGTGGCTACACCTTC. This codes for CSVYVGQGGGYTF. Full variable domain (outside the CDR3, taken from reference TRBV29-1 and TRBJ1-2): SAVISQKPSRDICQRGTSLTIQCQVDSQVTMMFWYRQQPGQSLTLIATANQGSEATYESGFVIDKFPISRPNLTFSTLTVSNMSPEDSSIYLCSVYVGQGGGYTFGSGTRLTVV.

V gene TRBV6-4 combines with J gene TRBJ2-1, with 11 positions matching TRBD1. The V gene end was trimmed by 3 bases and the J gene end by 3 bases; junction bases not matched to a gene: 1. The CDR3 covers 15 residues. Germline CDR1 is MRHNA and CDR2 is SNTAGT. CDR3 in DNA: TGTGCCAGCAGTGAAGGGACAGGGGGCTACAATGAGCAGTTCTTC. Translation: CASSEGTGGYNEQFF.

J is TRBJ2-3 and V is TRBV5-1; tentative D call: TRBD2 (5 bases). The CDR3 covers 15 residues. Germline-derived CDR1 and CDR2 are SGHRS and YFSETQ. Trimming took off 3 bases at V and 6 bases at J, with 17 bases between the two ends. In DNA form, the CDR3 reads TGCGCCAGCAGCTCGGGAAGTGTGGCTGTCGATACGCAGTATTTT. This translates into CASSSGSVAVDTQYF.

The chain recombines TRBV12-3 or TRBV12-4 with TRBJ2-7; maybe TRBD1 (6 bases). V lost 6 bases and J 2 bases, leaving 11 bases between the germline ends. This CDR3 spans 13 amino acids. The CDR3 DNA sequence: TGTGCCAGCAGGGGGCAGGGGACCTACGAGCAGTACTTC. Translating gives CASRGQGTYEQYF.

The V gene is TRBV5-1, the J gene TRBJ2-7; TRBD1 agrees at 7 bases. CDR1 and CDR2 (germline): SGHRS, YFSETQ. J gave up 0 bases and V 3 bases, and 3 bases lay outside the gene matches. The CDR3 extends over 14 amino acids. The CDR3 bases are TGCGCCAGCAGCTCGGGACAGATCTCCTACGAGCAGTACTTC. This codes for CASSSGQISYEQYF.

The CDR3 here is CASGLQGSSYNSPLHF. Written as DNA, the CDR3 is TGTGCTAGTGGTTTGCAGGGGAGCTCCTATAATTCACCCCTCCACTTT. The chain is built from TRBV12-5 and TRBJ1-6; possible D gene TRBD1, 6 bases. This CDR3 spans 16 amino acids. CDR1 is LGHNT, CDR2 FRNRAP, per germline. V was pared by 2 bases and J by 0 bases, with 8 bases between.

The rearrangement joins TRBV23-1 to TRBJ2-7; weak D call: TRBD2 (6 bases). TRBV23-1 is known as an ORF, though its function is uncertain. The CDR3 has 20 residues. Trimming pared 5 bases from V and 3 bases from J, leaving 32 bases between. The CDR3 region is CASSGARAYHIGGILYEQYF. CDR3 bases: TGCGCCAGCAGTGGGGCCAGGGCTTACCACATTGGGGGGATACTCTACGAGCAGTACTTC.

The chain links TRBV2 to TRBJ2-5; D call uncertain. Trimming shortened V by 0 bases and J by 5 bases, and 4 bases separated the two germline ends. The CDR3 is 12 amino acids. In germline, CDR1 is SNHLY, CDR2 FYNNEI. The CDR3 sequence is CASSEARETQYF. Here the CDR3 DNA reads TGTGCCAGCAGTGAAGCGCGGGAGACCCAGTACTTC.

The CDR3: CASSLLATGTDTQYF. The CDR3 DNA sequence: TGTGCCAGCAGCCTACTAGCGACTGGCACAGATACGCAGTATTTT. The chain joins TRBV3-1 (or the pseudogene TRBV3-2) to TRBJ2-3, with 7 bases matching TRBD2. V was pared by 4 bases and J by 1 base, with 5 bases of the junction left unmatched. CDR1 is LGHDT, CDR2 YNNKEL, per germline (reference sequence). The CDR3 has 15 amino acids.

V and J are TRBV4-3 and TRBJ2-5; 11 bases are a match to TRBD2. This CDR3 spans 17 amino acids. Germline lookup yields CDR1 LGHNA and CDR2 YSLEER. Unmatched junction bases numbered 9, after V lost 1 base and J lost 5 bases. The CDR3 DNA reads as TGCGCCAGCAGCCAAGCTAGCGGGGGGTCCCGGGGGGAGACCCAGTACTTC. It yields the protein CASSQASGGSRGETQYF.

This clone was detected only a few times. The V and J genes are TRBV27 and TRBJ1-5, with 7 bases lining up with TRBD1. CDR1 MNHEY and CDR2 SMNVEV come from the germline V gene (reference sequence). The CDR3 has 14 amino acids. J was trimmed by 5 bases and V by 5 bases; bases with no gene match: 6. The CDR3 region is CASSKQGPYQPQHF. CDR3 in DNA: TGTGCCAGCAGTAAACAGGGGCCCTATCAGCCCCAGCATTTT.

The rearrangement links TRBV5-1 to TRBJ2-3, with D uncertain. V was trimmed by 0 bases and J by 2 bases, leaving 7 bases between them. Germline V gives CDR1 SGHRS, CDR2 YFSETQ. The CDR3 is 14 residues long. This CDR3 reads CASSLDGATDTQYF. CDR3 DNA sequence: TGCGCCAGCAGCTTGGACGGTGCCACAGATACGCAGTATTTT.